What follows are 14 T cell receptor beta chains derived from one specimen sequenced in a study of identical twins. TCRdb processed the 5' RACE reads anew with MiXCR; each CDR3 protein has one entry. Of around 650,000 distinct CDR3 sequences detected, 7% to 7.5% appear once; the ten largest clones hold 1.5% to 2%. This sample was shared with a second study, whose subject was yellow fever vaccine responses in identical twins.

The sample taken for sequencing was PBMCs. Receptors originate from a woman under 30 in good health.

This clonotype was seen many times. In DNA form, the CDR3 reads TGTGCCAGCAGCCAGGAAACCACCTACGAGCAGTACTTC. Amino acids: CASSQETTYEQYF. This chain links TRBV3-1 with TRBJ2-7, with D unresolved. This CDR3 has 13 residues. Deletions cut 3 bases from V and 2 bases from J, with 8 bases between. The germline gives CDR1 LGHDT, CDR2 YNNKEL (reference sequence).

The chain couples TRBV20-1 to TRBJ2-7; possible D gene TRBD2, 5 bases. V shed 7 bases and J shed 5 bases, with 15 bases lying between them. This CDR3 is 12 amino acids long. Per germline, CDR1 DFQATT and CDR2 SNEGSKA (reference sequence). The CDR3 sequence is CSVNTFGDEQYF. As DNA, the CDR3 is TGCAGTGTTAACACTTTCGGGGACGAGCAGTACTTC.

CDR3 sequence reads: CSAREQGAAFNEQFF. The CDR3 DNA is TGCAGTGCTAGAGAACAGGGGGCCGCTTTCAATGAGCAGTTCTTC. The chain couples TRBV20-1 to TRBJ2-1; 9 bases are a match to TRBD1. The CDR3 totals 15 residues. J was trimmed by 6 bases and V by 0 bases; bases with no gene match: 6. The germline CDR1 and CDR2 sequences are DFQATT and SNEGSKA (reference sequence).

This clonotype occurred a few times. V and J are TRBV7-2 and TRBJ2-1, with a tentative D call TRBD2 (5 bases). The V end lost 5 bases, the J end lost 10 bases, and 18 bases lay between the germline ends. This CDR3 is 14 amino acids long. The V gene's germline CDR1 is SGHTA and CDR2 FQGNSA. CDR3 amino acids: CASSQTQFGLEQFF. CDR3 coding DNA: TGTGCCAGCAGCCAAACCCAATTCGGACTGGAGCAGTTCTTC.

The chain carries TRBV6-6 and TRBJ1-1; D possibly corresponds to TRBD1 (5 bases). Looked up from germline, CDR1 is MNHNY and CDR2 is SVGAGI (reference sequence). Trimming removed 5 bases at V and 4 bases at J, with 14 bases between. The CDR3 is 14 residues long. The CDR3 loop reads CASSALGGGTEAFF. The CDR3 DNA sequence: TGTGCCAGCAGTGCCCTGGGGGGGGGCACTGAAGCTTTCTTT.

V is TRBV5-1 and J is TRBJ2-2; 7 bases match TRBD1. With 2 bases clipped from V and 0 bases from J, the junction kept 4 bases outside the gene matches. The CDR3 is made up of 16 amino acids. Germline V gene lookup returns CDR1 SGHRS and CDR2 YFSETQ. This chain's CDR3 is CASSLRTGANTGELFF. CDR3 nucleotides: TGCGCCAGCAGCTTAAGGACAGGCGCGAACACCGGGGAGCTGTTTTTT.

This chain connects TRBV28 to TRBJ2-4; no reliable D call. V lost 6 bases, J lost 1 base, and 13 bases lay in between. Germline V gives CDR1 MDHEN, CDR2 SYDVKM. CDR3 length equals 15 residues. The CDR3 spells CASSYPRTAKNIQYF. The CDR3 bases are TGTGCCAGCAGCTACCCGAGGACGGCCAAAAACATTCAGTACTTC.

At least ten counts were recorded for this clonotype. The chain uses TRBV3-1 and TRBJ2-7; no definite D call. Germline CDR1 reads LGHDT; CDR2 reads YNNKEL (reference sequence). The CDR3 length is 14 residues. The V and J ends lost 4 bases and 1 base respectively, with 11 bases between them. This CDR3 reads CASSRSVGSYEQYV. The CDR3 region has the DNA TGTGCCAGCAGCCGGAGCGTGGGGTCCTACGAGCAGTACGTC.

This clonotype showed up just a few times. J is TRBJ2-7 and V is TRBV7-9, with D possibly being TRBD1 or TRBD2 (5 bases each). This CDR3 has 14 residues. CDR1 SEHNR and CDR2 FQNEAQ come from the germline V gene (reference sequence). V gave up 1 base and J gave up 6 bases, with 13 bases separating them. This chain's CDR3 is CASSLVGERGEQYV. The CDR3 coding sequence is TGTGCCAGCAGCTTAGTAGGAGAGAGGGGCGAGCAGTACGTC.

There are many counts of this clonotype. V is TRBV7-9 and J is TRBJ2-4, with D possibly being TRBD1 (6 bases). Trimming took off 5 bases at V and 8 bases at J, with 13 bases between the two ends. This CDR3 spans 13 amino acids. Germline values: CDR1 SEHNR, CDR2 FQNEAQ (reference sequence). The DNA for the CDR3 is TGTGCCAGCAGCACAGGACAGAGGGACATTCAGTACTTC. Protein: CASSTGQRDIQYF.

This clonotype was picked up many times. The rearrangement links TRBV20-1 to TRBJ2-5; 9 bases are a match to TRBD1. Germline loops: CDR1 DFQATT, CDR2 SNEGSKA (reference sequence). V dropped 3 bases and J dropped 5; count of bases not matched to a gene: 1. The CDR3 totals 12 residues. CDR3 sequence: CSARTGGETQYF. In nucleotides, the CDR3 is TGCAGTGCTAGGACAGGGGGTGAGACCCAGTACTTC.

The sample holds a few counts of this clonotype. This chain joins TRBV3-1 and TRBJ1-1; D gene uncertain. Trimming cost V 7 bases and J 4 bases, with 16 bases left between them. Germline values: CDR1 LGHDT, CDR2 YNNKEL (reference sequence). The CDR3 runs to 14 residues. The CDR3 loop reads CASTPGSFGTEAFF. The CDR3 coding sequence is TGTGCCAGCACCCCGGGAAGTTTTGGCACTGAAGCTTTCTTT.

This clonotype appeared many times. This sequence joins TRBV6-1 and TRBJ1-5, with 7 bases aligning to TRBD1. The CDR3 sequence is 17 residues long. CDR1 is MNHNS, CDR2 SASEGT, per germline. V shed 2 bases, J shed 3 bases, and the junction held 10 bases outside the gene matches. CDR3 sequence reads: CASSELGGGYPNQPQHF. CDR3 DNA: TGTGCCAGCAGTGAATTGGGAGGGGGCTACCCCAATCAGCCCCAGCATTTT.

In this sample, this clonotype turned up a few times. V usage is TRBV5-5 and J usage is TRBJ1-1; the D is unclear. The CDR3 spans 14 residues. V was cut by 1 base and J by 1 base, with 8 bases left in between. Germline CDR1 and CDR2: SGHKS and YYEKEE (reference sequence). As DNA, the CDR3 is TGTGCCAGCAGCTTGTATGGCTCGAACACTGAAGCTTTCTTT. Protein sequence: CASSLYGSNTEAFF.